The rows below give T cell receptor beta chains drawn from one sample of a study of control samples from healthy donors and cancer patients. The table came from immunoSEQ multiplex PCR; TCRdb's copy has only in-frame clones and leaves some out. Here the sample spans 99,000 or so clones, about four fifths being singletons. Material: blood. The receptors shown here come from a woman between 50 and 59 years old in good health. Each CDR3 is given with its conserved first and last residue. Fields, in order: clone size, J gene, V gene, D gene, CDR3 protein, CDR3 DNA. The D gene is left open where the match is weak. Not every row has a clone size; where given, it reads once, few, many or a size class.

-	TRBJ2-6	TRBV29-1	TRBD1	CSVIQGSGSGANVLTF	TGCAGCGTGATACAGGGGTCCGGCTCTGGGGCCAACGTCCTGACTTTC
-	TRBJ2-1	TRBV5-1	TRBD1	CASSRDRGYNEQFF	TGCGCCAGCAGCCGGGACAGGGGCTACAATGAGCAGTTCTTC
-	TRBJ1-1	TRBV7-2	TRBD1	CASSSYQGARTEAFF	TGTGCCAGCAGCTCTTATCAGGGGGCGAGAACTGAAGCTTTCTTT
-	TRBJ2-1	TRBV29-1	-	CSHRVSANEQFF	TGCAGCCACCGAGTCAGCGCCAATGAGCAGTTCTTC
-	TRBJ1-4	TRBV7-3	-	CASSLSRGLGEKLFF	TGTGCCAGCAGCTTATCCCGGGGGCTAGGTGAAAAACTGTTTTTT
-	TRBJ2-7	TRBV3-1/TRBV3-2	-	CASSPTVPYEQYF	TGTGCCAGCAGCCCTACAGTGCCCTACGAGCAGTACTTC
-	TRBJ2-5	TRBV6-2/TRBV6-3	TRBD2	CASSYDGSGTSGAQYF	TGTGCCAGCAGTTATGATGGCAGCGGGACCTCGGGGGCCCAGTACTTC
few	TRBJ2-1	TRBV4-3	TRBD2	CASSQDIAGGQDEQFF	TGCGCCAGCAGCCAAGATATAGCGGGGGGGCAAGATGAGCAGTTCTTC
-	TRBJ1-2	TRBV7-9	-	CASSLERVGNYGYTF	TGTGCCAGCAGCTTAGAGCGGGTGGGGAACTATGGCTACACCTTC
-	TRBJ2-5	TRBV7-2	-	CASSPRREWQETQYF	TGTGCCAGCAGCCCAAGACGGGAGTGGCAAGAGACCCAGTACTTC
once	TRBJ1-2	TRBV28	-	CASTPGATNYGYTF	TGTGCCAGCACCCCTGGGGCAACTAACTATGGCTACACCTTC
-	TRBJ1-5	TRBV2	-	CASTTGGQPQHF	TGTGCCAGCACTACCGGGGGTCAGCCCCAGCATTTT
-	TRBJ1-1	TRBV11-2	-	CASSPTTLMNTEAFF	TGTGCCAGCAGCCCTACGACACTCATGAACACTGAAGCTTTCTTT
once	TRBJ1-1	TRBV4-1	-	CASSQNPTGWDNTEAFF	TGCGCCAGCAGCCAGAATCCGACAGGTTGGGATAACACTGAAGCTTTCTTT
-	TRBJ2-7	TRBV7-8	TRBD2	CASSRTSGSYEQYF	TGTGCCAGCAGCCGGACTAGCGGGAGTTACGAGCAGTACTTC
-	TRBJ1-6	TRBV3-1/TRBV3-2	TRBD1	CASSQPPQGSNSPLHF	TGTGCCAGCAGCCAACCACCACAGGGGTCTAATTCACCCCTCCACTTT
-	TRBJ2-7	TRBV7-6	-	CASSLAAGGPSSYEQYF	TGTGCCAGCAGCTTAGCGGCAGGGGGGCCAAGCTCCTACGAGCAGTACTTC
-	TRBJ1-2	TRBV7-9	-	CASSLGLGHGYTF	TGTGCCAGCAGCCTCGGGCTTGGACATGGCTACACCTTC
once	TRBJ2-1	TRBV2	-	CASGGISGPGNEQFF	-
-	TRBJ2-1	TRBV10-3	TRBD2	CAINVRGLAGEQFF	TGTGCCATCAACGTACGGGGACTAGCTGGTGAGCAGTTCTTC
-	TRBJ2-1	TRBV5-6	-	CASSLSFLAFYNEQFF	TGTGCCAGCAGCTTGTCTTTCTTGGCATTTTACAATGAGCAGTTCTTC
-	TRBJ2-7	TRBV7-9	-	CASSLVAPPYEQYF	TGTGCCAGCAGCTTAGTGGCACCACCCTACGAGCAGTACTTC
-	TRBJ1-1	TRBV19	TRBD1	CASSVTGAVGEAFF	TGTGCCAGTAGTGTGACAGGGGCGGTCGGTGAAGCTTTCTTT
-	TRBJ1-5	TRBV28	-	CASTLGGLNQPQHF	TGTGCCAGCACCTTAGGGGGACTCAATCAGCCCCAGCATTTT
-	TRBJ2-7	TRBV9	TRBD2	CASSVGLADYEQYF	TGTGCCAGCAGCGTGGGACTAGCGGATTACGAGCAGTACTTC
-	TRBJ2-5	TRBV27	-	CASIRTEQETQYF	TGTGCCAGCATAAGAACAGAGCAAGAGACCCAGTACTTC
-	TRBJ1-1	TRBV27	-	CASSLSPPKNTEAFF	TGTGCCAGCAGTTTATCCCCTCCTAAGAACACTGAAGCTTTCTTT
-	TRBJ2-4	TRBV7-9	TRBD1	CASSLTEEDRGPENIQYF	TGTGCCAGCAGCTTAACTGAGGAAGACAGGGGGCCTGAAAACATTCAGTACTTC
-	TRBJ1-3	TRBV19	-	CASSIIRVEGNTIYF	TGTGCCAGTAGTATCATTAGGGTAGAGGGAAACACCATATATTTT
-	TRBJ1-2	TRBV7-2	TRBD1	CASSFLDRGNGYTF	TGTGCCAGCAGCTTCCTGGACAGGGGGAATGGCTACACCTTC
-	TRBJ1-4	TRBV15	-	CATSRGGATAEKLFF	TGTGCCACCAGCAGGGGGGGGGCCACGGCCGAAAAACTGTTTTTT
-	TRBJ2-7	TRBV30	TRBD1	CAWETGGGVSEQYF	TGTGCCTGGGAGACAGGGGGCGGAGTGAGCGAGCAGTACTTC